The clone carrying this TCR beta chain was found a few times. Its antigen is undetermined. This sample is part of a study of T-cell memory formation after mild COVID-19. Across the study: Clustering of TCRs was largely donor specific. Study outcomes and limitations: CD4+ clones that contracted lay mainly in CM and EM; CD8+ ones lay in EMRA. From day 15 to 85, contracting clones were balanced between CD4 and CD8, whereas later expanders leaned toward CD4+.

Libraries for TCRalpha and TCRbeta carried sample barcodes and unique molecular identifiers via 5'RACE. TCRdb used MiXCR to reprocess the 5' RACE reads, holding one entry per CDR3 protein. The sample consists of some 330,000 distinct CDR3 sequences, more than 20% of them appearing once. CDR3 size: 12 residues. V lost 5 bases, J lost 9 bases, and 11 bases lay in between. CDR1 is SGHTA, CDR2 FQGTGA, per germline. Material: PBMCs or a T cell subset sorted from them (not recorded which). The J gene is TRBJ2-1, the V gene TRBV7-3; tentative D call: TRBD1 (5 bases). The clonotype comes from an adult woman who had mild COVID-19 (a few samples of this study predate the infection). Cell type and time point are not known. CDR3 sequence: CASSIEQGEQFF. The CDR3 DNA reads TGTGCCAGCAGCATTGAGCAGGGTGAGCAGTTCTTC.